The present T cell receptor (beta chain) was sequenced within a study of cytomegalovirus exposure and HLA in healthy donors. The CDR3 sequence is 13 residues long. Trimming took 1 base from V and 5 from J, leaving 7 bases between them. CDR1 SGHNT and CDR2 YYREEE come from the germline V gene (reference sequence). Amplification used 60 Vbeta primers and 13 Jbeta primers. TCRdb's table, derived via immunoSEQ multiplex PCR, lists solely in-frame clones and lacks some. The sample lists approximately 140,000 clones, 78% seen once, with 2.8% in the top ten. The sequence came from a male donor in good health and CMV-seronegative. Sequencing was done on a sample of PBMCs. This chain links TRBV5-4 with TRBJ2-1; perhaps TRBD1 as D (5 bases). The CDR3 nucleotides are TGTGCCAGCAGCTTGCCCAGGGACAATGAGCAGTTCTTC. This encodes CASSLPRDNEQFF.